These T cell receptor beta chains were read from a single sample in a study of blood T cell repertoires in COVID-19. TCRdb's table, derived via immunoSEQ multiplex PCR, lists solely in-frame clones and lacks some. Of roughly 230,000 clones in the sample, 83% are singletons; the top ten hold roughly 9.4%. Sample: peripheral blood. These receptors came from a middle-aged man with active or convalescent COVID-19. CDR3s include the opening cysteine and the closing phenylalanine or tryptophan. The D gene is left open where the match is weak. The size of a clone is reported for some rows only, either as once, few or many, or as a class for expanded clones.

D gene | clone size | J gene | V gene | CDR3 DNA | CDR3 protein
TRBD1 | NA | TRBJ1-2 | TRBV30 | TGTGCCTGGAGTTGGACAGGGGATGATGGCTACACCTTC | CAWSWTGDDGYTF
NA | NA | TRBJ1-4 | TRBV29-1 | TGCAGCGTTGAAGGGCTCCACGAAAAACTGTTTTTT | CSVEGLHEKLFF
TRBD1 | few | TRBJ2-3 | TRBV10-3 | TGTGCCATCGCTCCCGGACAGGGAGCGCAGTATTTT | CAIAPGQGAQYF
TRBD1 | NA | TRBJ1-4 | TRBV9 | TGTGCCAGCAGCGTAGGGGCCTCGGGACAGGGGTACGAAAAACTGTTTTTT | CASSVGASGQGYEKLFF
NA | NA | TRBJ2-1 | TRBV27 | TGTGCCAGCCGTACAGGGTCAAGCTCCTACAATGAGCAGTTCTTC | CASRTGSSSYNEQFF
NA | NA | TRBJ1-6 | TRBV4-2 | TGTGCCAGCAGCCAAGCTCCAAGGGAGCTACATTCACGTTCCCCCCTCCACTTT | CASSQAPRELHSRSPLHF
NA | NA | TRBJ1-1 | TRBV20-1 | TGCAGTGCCGGGGTTGGTGGGAAAGCTTTCTTT | CSAGVGGKAFF
NA | NA | TRBJ2-1 | TRBV30 | TGTGCCTGGAGGGCTAGCGCTAACAAATACAATGAGCAGTTCTTC | CAWRASANKYNEQFF
TRBD2 | NA | TRBJ2-3 | TRBV5-4 | TGTGCCAGCAGCTTTAGCGTTAGCGGGTCAGATACGCAGTATTTT | CASSFSVSGSDTQYF
TRBD1 | NA | TRBJ1-1 | TRBV2 | TGTGCCAGCAGGACAGGGGGCCGATTCACTGAAGCTTTCTTT | CASRTGGRFTEAFF
TRBD1 | NA | TRBJ1-1 | TRBV13 | TGTGCCAGCAGCACCCGGGACAGGGGAACTGAAGCTTTCTTT | CASSTRDRGTEAFF
NA | NA | TRBJ2-6 | TRBV19 | TGTGCCAGTAGTCCGACAGGTCTCCGGGGTTCTGGGGCCAACGTCCTGACTTTC | CASSPTGLRGSGANVLTF
TRBD1 | NA | TRBJ1-3 | TRBV30 | TGTGCCTGGGAACCCCGGGCAGGGGGGAGAAACACCATATATTTT | CAWEPRAGGRNTIYF
TRBD1 | NA | TRBJ2-3 | TRBV7-6 | TGTGCCAGCAGCTTCGAAGTACAGGGGGCACTGGGAGATACGCAGTATTTT | CASSFEVQGALGDTQYF
NA | NA | TRBJ1-1 | TRBV5-4 | TGTGCCAGCAGCTCTTCGAACACTGAAGCTTTCTTT | CASSSSNTEAFF
NA | NA | TRBJ1-2 | TRBV4-1 | TGCGCCAGCAGCCTAGATGCGGGGCCATGGGGCTATGGCTACACCTTC | CASSLDAGPWGYGYTF
TRBD2 | NA | TRBJ2-3 | TRBV19 | TGTGCCAGTAGTATGGGGGGGGAAGACACGCAGTATTTT | CASSMGGEDTQYF
NA | NA | TRBJ2-7 | TRBV28 | TGTGCCAGCAGTTCGGGACACTCCTACGAGCAGTACTTC | CASSSGHSYEQYF
TRBD1 | NA | TRBJ2-3 | TRBV7-2 | TGTGCCAGCAGCGAGAACTACAGGGGCGCAGATACGCAGTATTTT | CASSENYRGADTQYF
TRBD1 | NA | TRBJ1-1 | TRBV3-1/TRBV3-2 | TGTGCCAGCAGCAAAACAGGGGGGAACACTGAAGCTTTCTTT | CASSKTGGNTEAFF
NA | NA | TRBJ1-5 | TRBV6-5 | TGTGCCAGCACCCTAGCACCCAACGGCAATCAGCCCCAGCATTTT | CASTLAPNGNQPQHF
NA | NA | TRBJ2-5 | TRBV7-8 | TGTGCCAGCAGCTCGCAGGGTAGTGCGGAGACCCAGTACTTC | CASSSQGSAETQYF
TRBD2 | NA | TRBJ2-1 | TRBV2 | TGTGCCAGCAGTGAACAAGGACTAGGGCCGAGTGAGCAGTTCTTC | CASSEQGLGPSEQFF
TRBD2 | NA | TRBJ2-3 | TRBV3-1/TRBV3-2 | TGTGCCAGCAGCCCTTTAGCGGGAGGAACGACAGATACGCAGTATTTT | CASSPLAGGTTDTQYF
TRBD1 | NA | TRBJ1-4 | TRBV7-2 | TGTGCCAGCAGCCTCACAGGGGGTCAGCGCGAAAAACTGTTTTTT | CASSLTGGQREKLFF
NA | NA | TRBJ1-2 | TRBV7-9 | TGTGCCAGCAGTTCGCTGACACAGGTCCACTATGGCTACACCTTC | CASSSLTQVHYGYTF
NA | NA | TRBJ2-2 | TRBV7-3 | TGTGCCAGCAGCGAGACACGATACACCGGGGAGCTGTTTTTT | CASSETRYTGELFF
NA | NA | TRBJ2-2 | TRBV11-2 | TGTGCCAGCAGCTCAGACGCAGCCGGGGCCGGGGAGCTGTTTTTT | CASSSDAAGAGELFF
NA | NA | TRBJ1-1 | TRBV7-2 | TGTGCCAGCAGCCCAACTGTTACGAACACTGAAGCTTTCTTT | CASSPTVTNTEAFF
NA | once | TRBJ1-1 | TRBV28 | TGTGCCAGCCTTAACGACCTGGGCAGATCGAACACTGAAGCTTTCTTT | CASLNDLGRSNTEAFF